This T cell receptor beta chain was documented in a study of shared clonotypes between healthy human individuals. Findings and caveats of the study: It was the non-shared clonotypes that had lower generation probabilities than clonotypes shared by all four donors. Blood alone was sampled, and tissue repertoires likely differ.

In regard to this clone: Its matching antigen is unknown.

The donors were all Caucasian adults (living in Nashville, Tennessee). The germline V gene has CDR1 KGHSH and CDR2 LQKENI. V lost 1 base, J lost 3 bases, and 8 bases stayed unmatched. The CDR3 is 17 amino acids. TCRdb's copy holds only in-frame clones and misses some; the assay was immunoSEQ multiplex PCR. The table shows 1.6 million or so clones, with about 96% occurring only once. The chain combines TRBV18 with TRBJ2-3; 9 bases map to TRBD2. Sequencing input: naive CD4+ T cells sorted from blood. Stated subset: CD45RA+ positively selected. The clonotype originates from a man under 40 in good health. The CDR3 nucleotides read TGTGCCAGCTCACCACGACTAGCGGACCCTTGGACAGATACGCAGTATTTT. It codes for CASSPRLADPWTDTQYF.